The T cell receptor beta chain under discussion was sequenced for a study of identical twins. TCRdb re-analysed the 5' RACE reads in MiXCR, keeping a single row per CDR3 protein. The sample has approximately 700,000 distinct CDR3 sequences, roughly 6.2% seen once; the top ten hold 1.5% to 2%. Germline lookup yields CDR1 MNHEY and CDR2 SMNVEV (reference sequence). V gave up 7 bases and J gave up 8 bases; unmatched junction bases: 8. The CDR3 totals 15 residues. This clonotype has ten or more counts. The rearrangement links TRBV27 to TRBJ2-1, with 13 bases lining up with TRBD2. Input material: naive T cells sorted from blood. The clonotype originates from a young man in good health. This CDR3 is CASNPGTSGNHEQFF. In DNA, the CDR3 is TGTGCCAGCAACCCCGGGACTAGCGGGAATCATGAGCAGTTCTTC.